The 30 T cell receptor beta chains listed next were all sequenced from one sample in a study of Graves' ophthalmopathy and Graves' hyperthyroidism. Using RNA transcripts, the TCR beta CDR3 regions were amplified. HTBI-primed RT-PCR formed the first round, and a multiplex PCR formed the second. TCRdb re-analysed the multiplex PCR reads in MiXCR, keeping a single row per CDR3 protein. The sample includes some 1.1 million distinct CDR3 sequences, about two fifths of them seen just once. Sequenced: peripheral blood or thyroid tissue (not recorded which). The receptors come from an adult man with Graves' hyperthyroidism.

Only a few counts were recorded for this clonotype. The chain has TRBV30 and TRBJ1-1, with no clear D. Germline V gene lookup returns CDR1 GTSNPN and CDR2 SVGIG (reference sequence). The CDR3 length is 10 residues. Written as DNA, the CDR3 is TGTGCTCTTAGGTACCCTGAAGCTTTCTTT. This encodes CALRYPEAFF. The variable domain in full, completed from reference TRBV30 and TRBJ1-1, reads SQTIHQWPATLVQPVGSPLSLECTVEGTSNPNLYWYRQAAGRGLQLLFYSVGIGQISSEVPQNLSASRPQDRQFILSSKKLLLSDSGFYLCALRYPEAFFGQGTRLTVV.

The chain recombines TRBV11-3 with TRBJ2-7, with 9 bases lining up with TRBD2. V shed 3 bases, J shed 5 bases, and the junction held 2 bases outside the gene matches. The CDR3 loop spans 13 amino acids. From germline, CDR1 is SGHNT and CDR2 YENEEA. The CDR3 region is CASSFSGSHEQYF. The CDR3 nucleotides are TGTGCCAGCAGCTTTAGCGGGAGTCACGAGCAGTACTTC.

This clonotype appeared once. A much larger clone differs from this one at a single base, so this may be a read error. The V and J genes are TRBV7-8 and TRBJ2-5; D remains ambiguous. This CDR3 spans 16 amino acids. Germline values: CDR1 SGHVS, CDR2 FQNEAQ. CDR3 nucleotide sequence: TGTGCCAGCAGCTTAGGACCCATATTGTACCAAGAGGCCCAGTACTTC. This translates into CASSLGPILYQEAQYF. The full variable domain, completed using reference TRBV7-8 and TRBJ2-5, is GAGVSQSPRYKVAKRGQDVALRCDPISGHVSLFWYQQALGQGPEFLTYFQNEAQLDKSGLPSDRFFAERPEGSVSTLKIQRTQQEDSAVYLCASSLGPILYQEAQYFGPGTRLLVL.

The sample holds many counts of this clonotype. V is TRBV25-1 and J is TRBJ2-7, with a possible D match to TRBD2 (5 bases). CDR1 is MGHDK, CDR2 SYGVNS, per germline. The CDR3 covers 11 residues. V was cut by 6 bases and J by 5 bases, with 8 bases left in between. CDR3 region: CASRRAHEQYF. The CDR3 DNA reads TGTGCCAGCAGGCGGGCTCACGAGCAGTACTTC.

The V and J genes are TRBV11-2 and TRBJ2-5; 8 bases are shared with TRBD1. V gave up 7 bases and J gave up 2 bases; unmatched junction bases: 18. The CDR3 consists of 18 residues. Germline lookup yields CDR1 SGHAT and CDR2 FQNNGV. The CDR3 DNA reads TGTGCCAGCAATTACATGTCCGGGACAGGTGGGAGACAAGAGACCCAGTACTTC. Translation: CASNYMSGTGGRQETQYF.

This clonotype was counted only a few times. V is TRBV6-5 and J is TRBJ1-4; a weak D match, TRBD1 (5 bases). The CDR3 spans 17 residues. Trimming shortened V by 2 bases and J by 6 bases, and 19 bases separated the two germline ends. CDR1 is MNHEY and CDR2 is SVGAGI in the germline V gene. The CDR3 DNA reads TGTGCCAGCAGTTACGGCCCCCTTGCTGGGGGAGATGAAAAACTGTTTTTT. Its protein product is CASSYGPLAGGDEKLFF.

About this clonotype itself: A single base separates this from a much larger clone, so it may be a read error. J is TRBJ2-2 and V is TRBV5-1; 7 bases align to TRBD2. CDR1 and CDR2 (germline): SGHRS, YFSETQ. There are 15 residues in the CDR3. The CDR3 DNA reads as TGCGCCAGCAGCTTGTGGCCAGGGCTAAGCGGGGAGCTGTCTTTT. This gives the protein CASSLWPGLSGELSF.

This clonotype was counted at least ten times. This chain joins TRBV7-8 and TRBJ2-7; D remains unclear. The CDR3 length is 13 residues. Looked up from germline, CDR1 is SGHVS and CDR2 is FQNEAQ. Trimming took off 5 bases at V and 1 base at J, with 9 bases between the two ends. CDR3 coding DNA: TGTGCCAGCAGCCAGCGTTTGTCCTACGAGCAGTACTTC. Translation: CASSQRLSYEQYF.

As concerns this clonotype: Just one base apart from a much larger clone, this may be a read error. The chain uses TRBV29-1 and TRBJ2-7; possibly TRBD1 for D (6 bases). The CDR3 runs to 14 residues. Germline V CDR1 and CDR2: SQVTM, ANQGSEA. This CDR3 is CRPHREPLSHEQYF. Written as DNA, the CDR3 is TGCAGGCCCCACAGGGAACCCCTCTCCCACGAGCAGTACTTC.

This clonotype was recorded at least ten times. The chain links TRBV7-8 to TRBJ2-5, with D hard to call. The CDR3 has 16 residues. The V gene lost 1 base and the J gene lost 1 base, with 13 bases spanning the gap. Germline V gene lookup returns CDR1 SGHVS and CDR2 FQNEAQ. As DNA, the CDR3 is TGTGCCAGCAGCTTAGTGGTTCTAGTCAGCCAAGAGACCCAGTACTTC. Translated: CASSLVVLVSQETQYF.

This clonotype was recorded at least ten times. The V and J genes are TRBV10-2 and TRBJ2-5; D remains unclear. The V and J ends lost 6 bases and 2 bases respectively, with 13 bases between them. CDR3 size: 14 residues. Looked up from germline, CDR1 is WSHSY and CDR2 is SAAADI. CDR3 amino acids: CASRGSGNQETQYF. CDR3 sequence (DNA): TGCGCCAGCAGAGGGTCAGGCAATCAAGAGACCCAGTACTTC.

The rearrangement joins TRBV14 to TRBJ1-3; 8 bases are shared with TRBD1. The CDR3 length is 16 residues. CDR1 and CDR2 from the germline V gene are SGHDN and FVKESK. Trimming at V came to 0 bases and at J to 8 bases, leaving 9 bases not matched to a gene. CDR3 loop: CASSQDQARGRYTIYF. DNA of the CDR3: TGTGCCAGCAGCCAAGATCAGGCCAGGGGGCGTTACACCATATATTTT.

About this clonotype: A much larger clone differs by one base, so this may be a read error. The CDR3 is CASSPEAGSSTQYF. CDR3 nucleotides: TGTGCCAGCAGCCCGGAGGCGGGTTCATCGACCCAGTACTTC. This chain links TRBV7-7 with TRBJ2-5; maybe TRBD2 (5 bases). V lost 5 bases and J lost 7, with 17 bases in between. This CDR3 comprises 14 residues. The V gene's germline CDR1 is SSHAT and CDR2 FNYEAQ (reference sequence).

A remark on this clonotype: It may be a read error: a sequence one base away is much more abundant. The rearrangement uses TRBV24-1 and TRBJ2-5, with D uncertain. Trimming took off 3 bases at V and 0 bases at J, with 10 bases between the two ends. The length of the CDR3 is 15 residues. Germline V gives CDR1 KGHDR, CDR2 SFDVKD. The DNA of the CDR3 is TGTGCCACCAGTGATGCAACAGCGTACCAAGAGACCCAGTACTTC. Protein sequence: CATSDATAYQETQYF.

A remark on this clonotype: With a much larger clone just one base away, this may be a read error. The CDR3 DNA sequence: TGTGCCAGCAGTGACTGGACAGACCACGAGCAGTACTTC. It specifies CASSDWTDHEQYF. The chain couples TRBV2 to TRBJ2-7; D is possibly TRBD1 (6 bases). Germline CDR1 SNHLY, CDR2 FYNNEI. CDR3 length equals 13 residues. Trimming took 3 bases from V and 5 from J, leaving 11 bases between them. The whole variable domain, filled in from reference TRBV2 and TRBJ2-7, reads EPEVTQTPSHQVTQMGQEVILRCVPISNHLYFYWYRQILGQKVEFLVSFYNNEISEKSEIFDDQFSVERPDGSNFTLKIRSTKLEDSAMYFCASSDWTDHEQYFGPGTRLTVT.

In the case of this clonotype: At one of its ends the junction is not consistent with the germline gene, which may arise from a read error. The gene calls are TRBV10-3 and TRBJ1-1, with 7 bases matching TRBD1. Germline V gene data show CDR1 as ENHRY and CDR2 as SYGVKD. The CDR3 loop spans 17 amino acids. The CDR3 coding sequence is TGTGCCAGCAGTTCAAACTCAGGGGGGGGGGGAAACACTGAAGCTTTCTTT. Translating it yields CASSSNSGGGGNTEAFF.

V is TRBV11-2 and J is TRBJ1-2, with 10 positions matching TRBD1. This CDR3 contains 16 residues. The germline V gene encodes CDR1 SGHAT and CDR2 FQNNGV. V was clipped by 0 bases and J by 5 bases; unmatched bases: 6. CDR3 sequence reads: CASSLDGTGARYGYTF. CDR3 DNA: TGTGCCAGCAGCTTAGATGGGACAGGGGCTCGGTATGGCTACACCTTC.

As to this clonotype: A read error is possible here, since a much larger clone lies one base away. Without the conserved terminal phenylalanine or tryptophan, this CDR3 likely stems from a read error. This chain joins TRBV6-6 and TRBJ1-2, with 8 bases identical to TRBD1. This CDR3 region has 14 residues. CDR1 MNHNY and CDR2 SVGAGI come from the germline V gene (reference sequence). The ends lost 6 bases at V and 2 bases at J; junction bases unmatched: 5. In DNA form, the CDR3 reads TGTGCCAGCAGCCACAGGACAGGGAACTATGGCTACACCCTC. Its protein product is CASSHRTGNYGYTL.

The chain joins TRBV19 to TRBJ2-3, with D perhaps TRBD2 (6 bases). This CDR3 is 14 amino acids long. CDR1 is LNHDA, CDR2 SQIVND, per germline (reference sequence). The ends were cut back, 4 bases at V and 6 bases at J, with 14 bases in the middle. The CDR3 coding sequence is TGTGCCAGTAGTAAGGTAGCGGTCGGGGATACGCAGTATTTT. This gives the protein CASSKVAVGDTQYF.

This clonotype was seen at least ten times. At one of its ends the junction is not consistent with the germline gene, which may arise from a read error. The gene calls are TRBV7-3 and TRBJ1-2; no reliable D call. The germline gives CDR1 SGHTA, CDR2 FQGTGA. The CDR3 length is 13 residues. CDR3 nucleotides: TGTGCCAGCAGCTTAACCCCAGGACCACCGGAGGACTTC. It codes for CASSLTPGPPEDF.

Worth noting for this clonotype: One junction end disagrees with the germline gene, perhaps due to a read error. The rearrangement joins TRBV7-6 to TRBJ2-7, with 7 bases that match TRBD1. Germline V gene data show CDR1 as SGHVS and CDR2 as FNYEAQ. The CDR3 spans 13 residues. This chain's CDR3 is CVSSPRTGGEQYF. Here the CDR3 DNA reads TGTGTCAGCAGTCCGAGGACAGGTGGCGAGCAGTACTTC. Together with reference TRBV7-6 and TRBJ2-7, the CDR3 gives the full variable domain: GAGVSQSPRYKVTKRGQDVALRCDPISGHVSLYWYRQALGQGPEFLTYFNYEAQQDKSGLPNDRFSAERPEGSISTLTIQRTEQRDSAMYRCVSSPRTGGEQYFGPGTRLTVT.

This chain joins TRBV6-1 and TRBJ2-7; no reliable D call. V lost 5 bases, J lost 0 bases, and 11 bases lay in between. The length of the CDR3 is 14 residues. CDR1 is MNHNS and CDR2 is SASEGT in the germline V gene. CDR3 bases: TGTGCCAGCAGTTTTCGGCATAGCTCCTACGAGCAGTACTTC. This gives the protein CASSFRHSSYEQYF.

This chain uses TRBV14 with TRBJ2-7, with D uncertain. V was pared by 4 bases and J by 3 bases, with 10 bases between. Germline CDR1 is SGHDN and CDR2 is FVKESK. This CDR3 is built from 13 residues. The chain's CDR3 is CASSLGPVYEQYF. The CDR3 bases are TGTGCCAGCAGCCTCGGCCCAGTCTACGAGCAGTACTTC.

This clonotype appeared many times. The rearrangement joins TRBV10-3 to TRBJ2-7, with D maybe TRBD1 (6 bases). The V end lost 10 bases, the J end lost 5 bases, and 18 bases lay between the germline ends. The CDR3 loop spans 13 amino acids. Germline CDR1 reads ENHRY; CDR2 reads SYGVKD. In DNA form, the CDR3 reads TGTGCCAGCCTAATGGGGGCTGGACACGAGCAGTACTTC. As protein: CASLMGAGHEQYF.

This clonotype was counted many times. The chain has TRBV12-3 or TRBV12-4 and TRBJ1-2, with D possibly being TRBD1 (6 bases). The CDR3 has 15 amino acids. Between the trimmed V and J ends, which lost 8 bases and 1 base, there was a span of 17 bases. This chain's CDR3 is CASQLGGTINYGYTF. The DNA of the CDR3 is TGTGCCAGCCAATTAGGGGGGACCATTAACTATGGCTACACCTTC.

In this sample, this clonotype turned up a few times. The V gene is TRBV18, the J gene TRBJ2-7; D gene unclear. Trimming left V 4 bases short and J 5 bases short, with 9 bases between. Germline CDR1 is KGHSH and CDR2 is LQKENI. CDR3 length: 12 residues. Here the CDR3 DNA reads TGTGCCAGCTCACAGGCAGACGACGAGCAGTACTTC. It is translated as CASSQADDEQYF. Based on the CDR3 plus reference TRBV18 and TRBJ2-7, the full variable domain is NAGVMQNPRHLVRRRGQEARLRCSPMKGHSHVYWYRQLPEEGLKFMVYLQKENIIDESGMPKERFSAEFPKEGPSILRIQQVVRGDSAAYFCASSQADDEQYFGPGTRLTVT.

This sequence joins TRBV19 and TRBJ1-4; D might be TRBD1 (5 bases). V was trimmed by 6 bases and J by 8 bases, leaving 19 bases between them. Germline assignment: CDR1 LNHDA and CDR2 SQIVND (reference sequence). The CDR3 has 15 amino acids. The CDR3 is CASRTNDAAGEKLFF. The CDR3 nucleotides read TGTGCCAGTAGGACAAACGACGCAGCAGGGGAAAAACTGTTTTTT.

The V and J genes are TRBV10-3 and TRBJ1-3; possibly TRBD1 for D (5 bases). This CDR3 has 15 residues. The ends were cut back, 7 bases at V and 0 bases at J, with 13 bases in the middle. Germline V gene sequence: CDR1 ENHRY, CDR2 SYGVKD. This chain's CDR3 is CAITEDTISGNTIYF. The CDR3 coding sequence is TGTGCCATCACCGAGGACACCATCTCTGGAAACACCATATATTTT.

This chain joins TRBV9 and TRBJ2-3; D unclear. Trimming pared 1 base from V and 2 bases from J, leaving 2 bases between. Germline V gives CDR1 SGDLS, CDR2 YYNGEE. CDR3 size: 12 residues. CDR3 region: CASSVTTDTQYF. CDR3 in DNA: TGTGCCAGCAGCGTAACCACAGATACGCAGTATTTT. Based on the CDR3 plus reference TRBV9 and TRBJ2-3, the full variable domain is DSGVTQTPKHLITATGQRVTLRCSPRSGDLSVYWYQQSLDQGLQFLIQYYNGEERAKGNILERFSAQQFPDLHSELNLSSLELGDSALYFCASSVTTDTQYFGPGTRLTVL.

Of note for this clonotype: A much larger clone lies a single base off, so this may be a read error. V gene TRBV5-1 combines with J gene TRBJ2-7, with D possibly matching TRBD1 (5 bases). This CDR3 is built from 15 residues. Trimming removed 0 bases at V and 3 bases at J, with 13 bases between. Germline CDR1 is SGHRS and CDR2 is YFSETQ. The CDR3: CASSLAVTGRYEQYF. The CDR3 DNA reads as TGCGCCAGCAGCTTGGCGGTCACAGGCCGCTACGAGCAGTACTTC.